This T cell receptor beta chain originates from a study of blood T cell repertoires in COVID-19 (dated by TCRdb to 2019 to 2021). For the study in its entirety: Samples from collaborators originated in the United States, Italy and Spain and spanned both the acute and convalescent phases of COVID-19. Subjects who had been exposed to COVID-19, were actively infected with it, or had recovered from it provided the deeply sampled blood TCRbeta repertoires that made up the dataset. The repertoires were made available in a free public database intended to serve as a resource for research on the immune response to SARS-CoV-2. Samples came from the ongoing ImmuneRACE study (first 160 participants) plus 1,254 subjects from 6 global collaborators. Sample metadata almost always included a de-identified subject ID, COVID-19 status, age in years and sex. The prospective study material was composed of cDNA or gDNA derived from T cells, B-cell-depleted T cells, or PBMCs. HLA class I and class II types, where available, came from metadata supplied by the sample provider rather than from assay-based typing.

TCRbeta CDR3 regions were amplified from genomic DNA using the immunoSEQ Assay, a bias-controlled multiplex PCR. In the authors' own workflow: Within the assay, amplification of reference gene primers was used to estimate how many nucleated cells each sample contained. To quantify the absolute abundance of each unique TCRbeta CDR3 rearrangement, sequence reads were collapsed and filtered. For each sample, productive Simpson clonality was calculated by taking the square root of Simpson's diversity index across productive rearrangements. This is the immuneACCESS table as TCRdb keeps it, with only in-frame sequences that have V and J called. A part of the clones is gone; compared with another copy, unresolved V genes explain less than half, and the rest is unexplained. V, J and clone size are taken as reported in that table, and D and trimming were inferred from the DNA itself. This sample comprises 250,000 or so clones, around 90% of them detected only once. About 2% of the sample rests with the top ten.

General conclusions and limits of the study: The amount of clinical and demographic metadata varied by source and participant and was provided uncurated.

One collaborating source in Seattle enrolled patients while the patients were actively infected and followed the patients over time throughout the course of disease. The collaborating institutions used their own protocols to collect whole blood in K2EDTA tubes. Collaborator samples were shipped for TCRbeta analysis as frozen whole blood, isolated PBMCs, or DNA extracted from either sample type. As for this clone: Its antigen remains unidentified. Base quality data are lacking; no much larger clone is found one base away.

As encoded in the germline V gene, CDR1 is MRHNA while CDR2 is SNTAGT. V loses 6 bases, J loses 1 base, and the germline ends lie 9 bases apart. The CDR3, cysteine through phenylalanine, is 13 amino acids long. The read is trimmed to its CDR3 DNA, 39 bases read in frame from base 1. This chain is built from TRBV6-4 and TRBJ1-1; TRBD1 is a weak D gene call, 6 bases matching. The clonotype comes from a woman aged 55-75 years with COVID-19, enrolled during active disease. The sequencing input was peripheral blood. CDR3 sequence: CASRQQGNTEAFF. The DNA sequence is TGTGCCAGCAGGCAACAGGGGAACACTGAAGCTTTCTTT.